This TCR beta chain is drawn from a study of cytomegalovirus exposure and HLA in healthy donors. Study-wide findings and caveats: A later analysis reported that several of the most significant clusters appeared to be linked to common viral pathogens, among them Epstein-Barr virus.

Use of 60 Vbeta and 13 Jbeta primers characterized the PCR. TCRdb keeps only in-frame clones here, not all; method: immunoSEQ multiplex PCR. There are around 140,000 clones in the sample; roughly 75% occur only once, and around 3.2% lies in the top ten. The CDR3 has 14 amino acids. Germline CDR1 reads MGHRA; CDR2 reads YSYEKL. The ends lost 4 bases at V and 9 bases at J; junction bases unmatched: 8. A word on this clone: Its antigen remains unknown.

This receptor was obtained from a female donor in good health and CMV-seronegative. Sequencing input: PBMCs. The chain is built from TRBV4-1 and TRBJ2-1; TRBD2 matches at 8 bases. The CDR3 DNA sequence: TGCGCCAGCAGCCGAGACCCCACTAGCGGTGAGCAGTTCTTC. Translation: CASSRDPTSGEQFF.